Below are 26 T cell receptor beta chains sequenced from a single sample in a study of tumor and adjacent non-tumor tissue in lung cancer. TCRbeta libraries were built with three rounds of nested PCR, modified from ARM-PCR. TCRdb reprocessed the multiplex PCR reads with MiXCR, giving one entry per CDR3 protein. Among 75,000 to 95,000 distinct CDR3 sequences listed, 65% to 75% were seen once. No cell sorting was done before RNA was extracted from the tissue. The specimen sequenced was lung tumor tissue. The receptors were gathered from a man between 60 and 75 years old with non-small cell lung cancer.

This clonotype was seen at least ten times. The genes are TRBV7-8 and TRBJ1-5; no clear D gene. Trimming took 5 bases from V and 0 from J, leaving 23 bases between them. From germline, CDR1 is SGHVS and CDR2 FQNEAQ. There are 19 residues in the CDR3. In DNA form, the CDR3 reads TGTGCCAGCAGCCTATCCTCAGCGGGCAGGACCGCTAGCAATCAGCCCCAGCATTTT. This codes for CASSLSSAGRTASNQPQHF.

Worth noting for this clonotype: At one end the junction does not follow the germline gene, possibly because of a read error. The chain has TRBV5-4 and TRBJ2-7; tentatively, D is TRBD2 (6 bases). The CDR3 has 14 residues. Germline V gene data show CDR1 as SGHNT and CDR2 as YYREEE (reference sequence). DNA for the CDR3: TGTGTCAGCAACCGGGACTGGAGCTCCTACGAGCAGTACTTC. It yields the protein CVSNRDWSSYEQYF.

This clonotype came up many times. The chain carries TRBV12-3 or TRBV12-4 and TRBJ2-3; the D gene is possibly TRBD1 (6 bases). The CDR3 totals 15 residues. Trimming removed 6 bases from V and 1 base from J, with 14 bases in between. The CDR3 coding sequence is TGTGCCAGCAGGACCACAGGGAAGGGCACAGATACGCAGTATTTT. It is translated as CASRTTGKGTDTQYF.

Of note for this clonotype: The final CDR3 position lacks the conserved phenylalanine or tryptophan, pointing to a likely read error. The DNA is left out, because the CDR3 cannot be placed on it with certainty; the CDR3 is given as TCRdb lists it. This chain uses TRBV6-1 with TRBJ2-1; the D segment call TRBD2 is taken from the table without a DNA check. The CDR3 is made up of 15 amino acids, end residues included. The germline V gene has CDR1 MNHNS and CDR2 SASEGT. CDR3 region: CASSAQTRENNEQLL.

This clonotype was seen just once. It is likely a read error, because the conserved phenylalanine at the end of the CDR3 is missing. The chain couples TRBV5-4 to TRBJ2-2, with D tentatively TRBD1 (6 bases). Germline values: CDR1 SGHNT, CDR2 YYREEE (reference sequence). The CDR3 spans 16 residues. The CDR3 region has the DNA TGTGCCAGTAGCTTGGAGGCAGGGGCAAACACCGGGGAGCTGTTTTCT. Translating gives CASSLEAGANTGELFS.

This clonotype was counted a few times. The DNA of the CDR3 is TGCGCCAGGAAAACCGACAGGGGTGGTAGCAATCAGCCCCAGCATTTT. Its translation: CARKTDRGGSNQPQHF. This rearrangement joins TRBV10-2 to TRBJ1-5; TRBD1 aligns across 8 bases. This CDR3 comprises 16 residues. V trimming: 9 bases; J trimming: 0 bases; junction bases outside the gene matches: 10. Looked up from germline, CDR1 is WSHSY and CDR2 is SAAADI.

With regard to this clonotype: The junction and the germline gene differ at one end; a read error may be behind it. Here the CDR3 reads CPSSQVSGVDYGYTF. The CDR3 coding sequence is TGTCCCAGCAGCCAGGTGTCAGGGGTGGACTATGGCTACACCTTC. The chain is built from TRBV4-2 and TRBJ1-2, with D perhaps matching TRBD1 (6 bases). CDR1 is LGHNA and CDR2 is YNFKEQ in the germline V gene. This CDR3 region has 15 residues.

In regard to this clonotype: One end of the junction varies from germline; a read error may be responsible. This chain joins TRBV4-1 and TRBJ1-4; D unclear. Germline-derived CDR1 and CDR2 are MGHRA and YSYEKL. This CDR3 is built from 16 residues. This CDR3 is CASSQENMHYLEKLFF. The CDR3 DNA is TGCGCCAGTAGCCAAGAAAACATGCACTATCTTGAAAAACTGTTTTTT.

The sample holds many counts of this clonotype. CDR3 amino acids: CASSGSSKSFSNQPQHF. CDR3 DNA sequence: TGTGCCAGCAGTGGGAGTAGCAAAAGTTTCAGCAATCAGCCCCAGCATTTT. The chain joins TRBV28 to TRBJ1-5, with no clear D. The CDR3 is made up of 17 amino acids. Deletions cut 5 bases from V and 1 base from J, with 18 bases between. Germline CDR1 reads MDHEN; CDR2 reads SYDVKM.

As regards this clonotype: Just one base apart from a much larger clone, this may be a read error. The chain links TRBV20-1 to TRBJ2-7; 7 bases line up with TRBD2. Germline values: CDR1 DFQATT, CDR2 SNEGSKA (reference sequence). The CDR3 runs 14 residues. V lost 4 bases, J lost 12 bases, and 18 bases stayed unmatched. The CDR3 bases are TGCAGTGCTAAGATTCCCGGACTAGTGGTACAGCGGTACTTC. Its protein product is CSAKIPGLVVQRYF.

With respect to this clonotype: One junction end disagrees with the germline gene, perhaps due to a read error. This sequence joins TRBV29-1 and TRBJ2-6; 10 bases fit TRBD1. The CDR3 contains 16 residues. Germline CDR1 SQVTM, CDR2 ANQGSEA. CDR3 region: CNVLSGQGAGANVLTF. CDR3 coding DNA: TGCAACGTTCTATCTGGACAGGGGGCTGGGGCCAACGTCCTGACTTTC.

V gene TRBV20-1 combines with J gene TRBJ2-5, with D tentatively TRBD2 (6 bases). Trimming stripped 0 bases from V and 2 bases from J, with 13 bases between. The CDR3 is 15 residues long. Germline CDR1 is DFQATT and CDR2 is SNEGSKA (reference sequence). Written as DNA, the CDR3 is TGCAGTGCTAGAGAAACTAGCTGGACTCAAGAGACCCAGTACTTC. Protein: CSARETSWTQETQYF.

The chain carries TRBV11-3 and TRBJ2-7, with 7 bases identical to TRBD2. Germline V gives CDR1 SGHNT, CDR2 YENEEA. Trimming at V came to 5 bases and at J to 6 bases, leaving 13 bases not matched to a gene. The CDR3 is 15 amino acids. The chain's CDR3 is CASSRGTTRFPEQYF. CDR3 DNA sequence: TGTGCCAGCAGCCGGGGGACTACGCGCTTCCCCGAGCAGTACTTC.

With respect to this clonotype: It may be a read error: a sequence one base away is much more abundant. The genes are TRBV7-9 and TRBJ1-2; D unresolved. Between the trimmed V and J ends, which lost 9 bases and 4 bases, there was a span of 12 bases. The CDR3 runs 12 residues. Germline loops: CDR1 SEHNR, CDR2 FQNEAQ (reference sequence). The CDR3 region has the DNA TGTGCCAGAAGCCCTCACTTCTATGGCTACACCTTC. It is translated as CARSPHFYGYTF.

To note about this clonotype: This is likely a read error, given that the CDR3 carries no conserved phenylalanine or tryptophan at its end. V and J are TRBV4-2 and TRBJ1-6; maybe TRBD1 (6 bases). Trimming pared 0 bases from V and 3 bases from J, leaving 15 bases between. The CDR3 is 18 residues long. Looked up from germline, CDR1 is LGHNA and CDR2 is YNFKEQ. This chain's CDR3 is CASSQETHGQIYNSPLHS. The CDR3 DNA is TGTGCCAGCAGCCAAGAAACCCACGGACAGATCTATAATTCACCCCTCCACTCT.

Regarding this clonotype: Relative to the germline gene, one junction end is altered; a read error may explain this. The rearrangement uses TRBV10-3 and TRBJ2-1; 11 bases are shared with TRBD2. CDR1 ENHRY and CDR2 SYGVKD come from the germline V gene. The CDR3 extends over 15 amino acids. CDR3 DNA: TGTGCCATCAGTGCCCAGACTAGCGGGATAGGTGAGCAGATCTTC. This codes for CAISAQTSGIGEQIF.

Of note for this clonotype: One end of the junction does not line up with germline, which may come from a read error. J is TRBJ2-1 and V is TRBV11-3, with D tentatively TRBD2 (6 bases). There are 17 residues in the CDR3. Germline V gives CDR1 SGHNT, CDR2 YENEEA. CDR3 sequence reads: CVSSFSHGLPTSMEQFF. CDR3 DNA sequence: TGTGTCAGCAGCTTTAGTCACGGACTACCCACGAGCATGGAGCAGTTTTTC.

This clonotype was seen ten or more times. The chain has TRBV12-3 or TRBV12-4 and TRBJ2-2; 10 nucleotides align to TRBD1. The CDR3 has 13 residues. Germline trimming cut 5 bases from V and 6 bases from J; bases unmatched to any gene: 0. CDR3 region: CASSDRGPGELFF. DNA of the CDR3: TGTGCCAGCAGTGACAGGGGGCCCGGGGAGCTGTTTTTT.

With respect to this clonotype: Because it lacks the conserved phenylalanine or tryptophan at the end, this CDR3 is likely a read error. The chain employs TRBV30 and TRBJ2-3; D possibly corresponds to TRBD1 (6 bases). The V gene's germline CDR1 is GTSNPN and CDR2 SVGIG (reference sequence). There are 13 residues in the CDR3. This CDR3 is CAGGIGSIDTQYI. For the CDR3, the DNA is TGTGCCGGGGGCATCGGTAGCATAGATACGCAGTATATT.

Concerning this clonotype: A read error may account for a junction end that differs from germline. The rearrangement joins TRBV6-5 to TRBJ1-2; a weak D match, TRBD1 (5 bases). Germline V gives CDR1 MNHEY, CDR2 SVGAGI. This CDR3 spans 14 amino acids. CDR3 sequence (DNA): TGTACCAGCAGTTATAGTGGGAGTCAGGGTGGCTACACCTTC. It specifies CTSSYSGSQGGYTF.

In the case of this clonotype: The final CDR3 position lacks the conserved phenylalanine or tryptophan, pointing to a likely read error. The gene calls are TRBV12-3 or TRBV12-4 and TRBJ1-5; TRBD1 is a possible D gene (5 bases). The CDR3 consists of 12 residues. Trimming shortened V by 7 bases and J by 12 bases, and 16 bases separated the two germline ends. The CDR3 sequence is CASIPGRGSQHS. CDR3 in DNA: TGTGCCAGCATTCCCGGGAGGGGCAGCCAGCATTCT.

On this clonotype: Being one base from a much bigger clone, this may be a read error. The chain couples TRBV19 to TRBJ1-1; D ambiguous. This CDR3 is built from 11 residues. The germline V and J ends were trimmed by 4 bases and 12 bases, with 12 bases remaining between them. Germline loops: CDR1 LNHDA, CDR2 SQIVND (reference sequence). CDR3 region: CASSNRGSSFF. CDR3 nucleotide sequence: TGTGCCAGTAGTAACCGGGGAAGCTCTTTCTTT. Supplemented by reference TRBV19 and TRBJ1-1, the full variable domain reads DGGITQSPKYLFRKEGQNVTLSCEQNLNHDAMYWYRQDPGQGLRLIYYSQIVNDFQKGDIAEGYSVSREKKESFPLTVTSAQKNPTAFYLCASSNRGSSFFGQGTRLTVV.

Concerning this clonotype: Mismatch with germline at one junction end may stem from a read error. The rearrangement uses TRBV7-9 and TRBJ1-2; 9 bases match TRBD1. This CDR3 contains 13 residues. CDR1 and CDR2 from the germline V gene are SEHNR and FQNEAQ (reference sequence). The CDR3 reads CAIQGAGDCGYTF. In DNA, the CDR3 is TGTGCCATACAGGGGGCCGGGGACTGTGGCTATACCTTC.

The rearrangement links TRBV29-1 to TRBJ2-7; possibly TRBD1 for D (7 bases). Germline V gene data show CDR1 as SQVTM and CDR2 as ANQGSEA. This CDR3 has 14 amino acids. The CDR3 DNA is TGCACCCGGACCAGGGGGGAAATCTCCTACGAGCAGTACTTC. Amino acids: CTRTRGEISYEQYF.

With regard to this clonotype: The junction differs from germline at one of its ends, possibly a read error. The gene calls are TRBV12-3 or TRBV12-4 and TRBJ2-3; 7 positions match TRBD1. This CDR3 spans 15 amino acids. The CDR3 DNA is TGTGCCAGCAGATCAAGGACAGGAAGCATAGATAGGCAGTATTTT. Amino acids: CASRSRTGSIDRQYF.

Worth noting for this clonotype: Without the conserved terminal phenylalanine or tryptophan, this CDR3 likely stems from a read error. V usage is TRBV6-2 or TRBV6-3 and J usage is TRBJ2-1, with D possibly TRBD1 on 6 matching bases. The CDR3 is made up of 14 amino acids. Per the germline V gene, CDR1 is MNHEY and CDR2 is SVGEGT. The CDR3 is CASSPQDSYNGQFL. CDR3 in DNA: TGTGCCAGCAGCCCCCAGGACAGTTACAATGGGCAGTTCTTA.